One sample yielded the 16 T cell receptor beta chains listed below, sequenced in a study of cytomegalovirus exposure and HLA in healthy donors (dated by TCRdb to about 2017). The library was made by the immunoSEQ multiplex PCR assay. For the multiplex PCR, a mixture combining 60 forward primers for TCR Vbeta segments and 13 reverse primers for TCR Jbeta segments was used. The clones in this table, taken by TCRdb from immuneACCESS, are in-frame only. Not every clone is retained; where verified, under half of the shortfall comes from an unresolved V gene, and the cause of the rest is unknown. This sample comprises about 120,000 clones, over 8.5% of them detected only once. The ten largest clones take up approximately 6.6% of the sample. Sample: PBMCs. All receptors come from a middle-aged woman in good health and CMV-seropositive.

This chain joins TRBV4-2 and TRBJ1-6; 10 positions match TRBD1. V gave up 1 base and J gave up 10 bases; unmatched junction bases: 13. In germline, CDR1 is LGHNA, CDR2 YNFKEQ. The CDR3 is 18 amino acids. The CDR3 reads CASSQAGLGTGVGSPLHF. In DNA, the CDR3 is TGTGCCAGCAGCCAAGCCGGCCTTGGGACAGGGGTAGGCTCACCCCTCCACTTT.

At least ten counts were recorded for this clone. The genes are TRBV5-4 and TRBJ1-2; 9 bases align to TRBD1. The ends lost 3 bases at V and 1 base at J; junction bases unmatched: 4. Germline lookup yields CDR1 SGHNT and CDR2 YYREEE (reference sequence). This CDR3 has 15 amino acids. CDR3 sequence reads: CASSSGQGINYGYTF. CDR3 in DNA: TGTGCCAGCAGCTCTGGACAGGGGATTAACTATGGCTACACCTTC.

The gene calls are TRBV5-1 and TRBJ2-7; perhaps TRBD1 as D (6 bases). CDR3 size: 13 residues. V shed 0 bases and J shed 5 bases, with 9 bases lying between them. Per the germline V gene, CDR1 is SGHRS and CDR2 is YFSETQ. The CDR3 DNA is TGCGCCAGCAGCTTGGGGGACAACAACGAGCAGTACTTC. Its protein product is CASSLGDNNEQYF.

The chain carries TRBV5-1 and TRBJ2-5; D might be TRBD2 (6 bases). V lost 4 bases, J lost 0 bases, and 10 bases lay in between. Germline V lookup: CDR1 SGHRS, CDR2 YFSETQ. This CDR3 contains 14 residues. In DNA, the CDR3 is TGCGCCAGCAGCGCGGGACGGCACCAAGAGACCCAGTACTTC. It specifies CASSAGRHQETQYF.

The chain is built from TRBV5-4 and TRBJ2-2, with 9 bases that match TRBD2. Germline V CDR1 and CDR2: SGHNT, YYREEE (reference sequence). The CDR3 is made up of 17 amino acids. V gave up 0 bases and J gave up 5 bases; unmatched junction bases: 8. The chain's CDR3 is CASSLGGGGAYTGELFF. DNA for the CDR3: TGTGCCAGCAGCTTGGGAGGCGGGGGGGCATATACCGGGGAGCTGTTTTTT.

With regard to this clone: The same CDR3 can be traced to other DNA sequences in this sample. The chain combines TRBV18 with TRBJ2-3, with D perhaps matching TRBD2 (5 bases). The ends were cut back, 3 bases at V and 4 bases at J, with 5 bases in the middle. This CDR3 is 12 amino acids long. Germline V CDR1 and CDR2: KGHSH, LQKENI. CDR3 loop: CASSPEADTQYF. Here the CDR3 DNA reads TGTGCCAGCTCACCGGAGGCAGATACGCAGTATTTT.

This clone was detected only a few times. The chain is built from TRBV30 and TRBJ1-1; D not certain. Germline values: CDR1 GTSNPN, CDR2 SVGIG (reference sequence). Trimming pared 2 bases from V and 11 bases from J, leaving 18 bases between. This CDR3 comprises 13 residues. The CDR3 nucleotides are TGTGCCTGGAGTCCTATACCCACCGGGGAGGCTTTCTTT. Translated: CAWSPIPTGEAFF.

This clone was picked up a small number of times. The chain recombines TRBV6-5 with TRBJ1-2; 9 bases are a match to TRBD1. CDR1 is MNHEY and CDR2 is SVGAGI in the germline V gene. Trimming at V came to 5 bases and at J to 8 bases, leaving 6 bases not matched to a gene. The CDR3 extends over 13 amino acids. CDR3 loop: CASSRTGVGGYTF. The DNA for the CDR3 is TGTGCCAGCAGTAGGACAGGGGTGGGAGGCTACACCTTC.

A remark on this clone: A read error may produce the germline difference seen at one junction end. The CDR3 spells CASSPLAEGAFEQYF. The DNA of the CDR3 is TGTGCCAGCTCTCCACTCGCGGAGGGGGCTTTCGAGCAGTACTTC. The rearrangement uses TRBV18 and TRBJ2-7, with D perhaps TRBD1 (7 bases). Germline V gene data show CDR1 as KGHSH and CDR2 as LQKENI. The CDR3 extends over 15 amino acids.

This clone was counted between two and nine times. The CDR3 protein is CASSIQGTSYEQYF. In DNA form, the CDR3 reads TGTGCCAGCAGCATACAGGGGACTTCCTACGAGCAGTACTTC. The J gene is TRBJ2-7, the V gene TRBV5-4; perhaps TRBD1 as D (7 bases). This CDR3 region has 14 residues. Trimming pared 4 bases from V and 1 base from J, leaving 12 bases between. From germline, CDR1 is SGHNT and CDR2 YYREEE (reference sequence).

This clone was found a few times. The V and J genes are TRBV7-9 and TRBJ1-1, with D unclear. There are 14 residues in the CDR3. CDR1 and CDR2 from the germline V gene are SEHNR and FQNEAQ (reference sequence). V was clipped by 5 bases and J by 4 bases, with 14 bases between them. The CDR3 here is CASSPQSSGTEAFF. The CDR3 DNA reads TGTGCCAGCAGCCCGCAGAGTAGCGGCACTGAAGCTTTCTTT.

This clone was counted only a few times. CDR3 nucleotide sequence: TGTGCCAGCAGTTTAAGGGGGTATGGTTACGAGCAGTACTTC. Translation: CASSLRGYGYEQYF. The chain employs TRBV28 and TRBJ2-7; D is possibly TRBD1 (6 bases). Germline V gene sequence: CDR1 MDHEN, CDR2 SYDVKM. There are 14 residues in the CDR3. V was trimmed by 2 bases and J by 4 bases, leaving 12 bases between them.

The rearrangement joins TRBV18 to TRBJ2-3, with TRBD2 matching over 9 bases. The CDR3 is 14 amino acids. With V trimmed by 10 bases and J by 2 bases, 7 bases remained unmatched. CDR1 and CDR2 from the germline V gene are KGHSH and LQKENI. The CDR3 DNA is TGTGCCACCCAAGCGGGGGGAAACACAGATACGCAGTATTTT. This encodes CATQAGGNTDTQYF. Supplemented by reference TRBV18 and TRBJ2-3, the full variable domain reads NAGVMQNPRHLVRRRGQEARLRCSPMKGHSHVYWYRQLPEEGLKFMVYLQKENIIDESGMPKERFSAEFPKEGPSILRIQQVVRGDSAAYFCATQAGGNTDTQYFGPGTRLTVL.

The chain carries TRBV7-6 and TRBJ1-1; weak D call: TRBD1 (6 bases). This CDR3 comprises 15 residues. Trimming took off 5 bases at V and 3 bases at J, with 16 bases between the two ends. Germline CDR1 is SGHVS and CDR2 is FNYEAQ. DNA for the CDR3: TGTGCCAGCAGCGCTCCAGGGGCGGCGGACACTGAAGCTTTCTTT. This translates into CASSAPGAADTEAFF.

This clone has just a few counts. The rearrangement joins TRBV5-1 to TRBJ2-2; 9 bases map to TRBD1. This CDR3 is built from 14 residues. With V trimmed by 6 bases and J by 4 bases, 4 bases remained unmatched. From germline, CDR1 is SGHRS and CDR2 YFSETQ. CDR3: CASMGQGFTGELFF. The DNA for the CDR3 is TGCGCCAGCATGGGACAGGGCTTCACCGGGGAGCTGTTTTTT. The entire variable domain, with the rest obtained from reference TRBV5-1 and TRBJ2-2, is as follows: KAGVTQTPRYLIKTRGQQVTLSCSPISGHRSVSWYQQTPGQGLQFLFEYFSETQRNKGNFPGRFSGRQFSNSRSEMNVSTLELGDSALYLCASMGQGFTGELFFGEGSRLTVL.

The chain carries TRBV18 and TRBJ2-5, with 7 bases aligning to TRBD1. The CDR3 sequence is 14 residues long. Germline V CDR1 and CDR2: KGHSH, LQKENI. V lost 0 bases and J lost 4; bases outside the gene matches: 2. CDR3 DNA sequence: TGTGCCAGCTCACCACCGACAGGGTTAGAGACCCAGTACTTC. Translation gives CASSPPTGLETQYF.